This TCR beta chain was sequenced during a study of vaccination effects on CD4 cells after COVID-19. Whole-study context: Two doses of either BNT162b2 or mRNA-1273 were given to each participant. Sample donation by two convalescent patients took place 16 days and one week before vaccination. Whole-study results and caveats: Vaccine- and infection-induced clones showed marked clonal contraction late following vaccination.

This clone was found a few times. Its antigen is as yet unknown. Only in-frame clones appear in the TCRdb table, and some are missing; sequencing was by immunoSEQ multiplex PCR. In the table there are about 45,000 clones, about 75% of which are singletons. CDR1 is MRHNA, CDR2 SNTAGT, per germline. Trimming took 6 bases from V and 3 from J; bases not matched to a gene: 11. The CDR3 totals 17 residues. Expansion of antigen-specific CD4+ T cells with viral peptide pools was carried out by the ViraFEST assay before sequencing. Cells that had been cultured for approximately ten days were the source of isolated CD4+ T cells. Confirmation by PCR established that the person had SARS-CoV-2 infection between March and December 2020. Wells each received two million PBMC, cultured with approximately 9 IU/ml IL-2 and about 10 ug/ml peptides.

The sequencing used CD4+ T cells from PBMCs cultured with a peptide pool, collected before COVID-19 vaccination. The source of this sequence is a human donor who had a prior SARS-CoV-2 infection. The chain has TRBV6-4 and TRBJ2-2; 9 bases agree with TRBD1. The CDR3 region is CASSYSRDRGDTGELFF. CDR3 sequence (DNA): TGTGCCAGCAGCTATTCCCGAGACAGGGGGGACACCGGGGAGCTGTTTTTT.